These 22 T cell receptor beta chains share one sample of origin, sequenced in a study of vaccination and CD4 T cells after COVID-19. The Oncomine TCR Beta short-read assay was what sequenced the DNA obtained from cultured CD4+ T cells. One entry per CDR3 protein, called by TCRdb with MiXCR from the PCR reads. Found here are 6,000 or so distinct CDR3 sequences, roughly 40% of them singletons; the top ten hold less than 40%. The treatment is: roughly 11-day PBMC culture with coronavirus spike peptide pools or control peptides (ViraFEST assay). The unexposed donor's CD4+ T cells were collected before the COVID-19 pandemic (2011-2018). No antigen has been identified for these receptors. What was sequenced was CD4+ T cells from blood, cultured in vitro. Receptors originate from a human donor in good health.

The V and J genes are TRBV4-2 and TRBJ1-2; no clear D gene. Germline V CDR1 and CDR2: LGHNA, YNFKEQ. With 4 bases removed from V and 4 bases from J, the gap between germline ends came to 16 bases. There are 15 residues in the CDR3. Here the CDR3 reads CASSPRIETAYGYTF. CDR3 nucleotide sequence: TGTGCCAGCAGCCCAAGAATAGAAACCGCCTATGGCTACACCTTC.

The V call is TRBV24-1, the J call TRBJ1-5; a possible D gene is TRBD1 (6 bases). This CDR3 spans 14 amino acids. V was cut by 3 bases and J by 4 bases, with 9 bases left in between. The germline gives CDR1 KGHDR, CDR2 SFDVKD. Here the CDR3 reads CATSDGDTNQPQHF. CDR3 coding DNA: TGTGCCACCAGTGATGGGGACACTAATCAGCCCCAGCATTTT.

This clonotype appeared a single time. The V and J genes are TRBV27 and TRBJ2-2; D is uncertain. Germline lookup yields CDR1 MNHEY and CDR2 SMNVEV (reference sequence). CDR3 size: 14 residues. V was pared by 5 bases and J by 7 bases, with 14 bases between. CDR3 amino acids: CASSHGPLDGELFF. The CDR3 region has the DNA TGTGCCAGCAGTCACGGACCCCTGGACGGGGAGCTGTTTTTT.

The chain links TRBV2 to TRBJ1-1; D unresolved. V was clipped by 10 bases and J by 3 bases, with 15 bases between them. Germline V gene lookup returns CDR1 SNHLY and CDR2 FYNNEI. CDR3 length: 13 residues. The CDR3 protein is CATQGVVDTEAFF. The CDR3 DNA sequence: TGTGCCACCCAAGGAGTCGTCGACACTGAAGCTTTCTTT.

The gene calls are TRBV20-1 and TRBJ2-2, with D maybe TRBD2 (6 bases). The CDR3 covers 15 residues. The V gene lost 5 bases and the J gene lost 0 bases, with 13 bases spanning the gap. The V gene's germline CDR1 is DFQATT and CDR2 SNEGSKA (reference sequence). The CDR3 nucleotides read TGCAGTGCTCGTCGGGGGATCGCGAACACCGGGGAGCTGTTTTTT. This codes for CSARRGIANTGELFF.

The J gene is TRBJ2-1, the V gene TRBV5-1; 8 bases are a match to TRBD2. The CDR3 is 15 residues long. V shed 7 bases, J shed 8 bases, and the junction held 14 bases outside the gene matches. In germline, CDR1 is SGHRS, CDR2 YFSETQ. The CDR3 region has the DNA TGCGCCAGCTCCTCCGGGACTAGGCGACAGGATGAGCAGTTCTTC. This encodes CASSSGTRRQDEQFF.

V is TRBV18 and J is TRBJ2-5; D unresolved. The CDR3 extends over 12 amino acids. Between the trimmed V and J ends, which lost 2 bases and 1 base, there was a span of 2 bases. Germline assignment: CDR1 KGHSH and CDR2 LQKENI. CDR3 region: CASSPSQETQYF. The DNA for the CDR3 is TGTGCCAGCTCACCATCCCAAGAGACCCAGTACTTC.

This chain joins TRBV20-1 and TRBJ2-5; the match to TRBD2 covers 14 bases. Germline V gene data show CDR1 as DFQATT and CDR2 as SNEGSKA (reference sequence). V trimming: 3 bases; J trimming: 5 bases; junction bases outside the gene matches: 11. The CDR3 is 17 residues long. In DNA, the CDR3 is TGCAGTGCTAGGGCGGGACTAGCGGGGGCGGTTCGGGAGACCCAGTACTTC. Its translation: CSARAGLAGAVRETQYF.

The genes are TRBV11-2 and TRBJ1-2; unclear D gene. The V and J ends lost 0 bases and 2 bases respectively, with 10 bases between them. Germline V gene sequence: CDR1 SGHAT, CDR2 FQNNGV. The CDR3 loop spans 15 amino acids. The CDR3 DNA sequence: TGTGCCAGCAGCTTAGATCTACAGCTCAACTATGGCTACACCTTC. Translation: CASSLDLQLNYGYTF.

V and J are TRBV18 and TRBJ1-2; D gene unclear. This CDR3 is 12 amino acids long. V was trimmed by 5 bases and J by 4 bases, leaving 8 bases between them. Germline V gene lookup returns CDR1 KGHSH and CDR2 LQKENI. This chain's CDR3 is CASSGRSYGYTF. The CDR3 DNA reads as TGTGCCAGCTCAGGACGGTCCTATGGCTACACCTTC.

This chain connects TRBV5-1 to TRBJ1-1; D gene uncertain. The CDR3 sequence is 15 residues long. Trimming left V 3 bases short and J 1 base short, with 13 bases between. Per the germline V gene, CDR1 is SGHRS and CDR2 is YFSETQ. The DNA of the CDR3 is TGCGCCAGCAGCTCTTTAACGGGGTGGAACACTGAAGCTTTCTTT. Its protein is CASSSLTGWNTEAFF.

A few counts support this clonotype. This chain uses TRBV5-6 with TRBJ1-6; D gene uncertain. V was shortened by 2 bases and J by 0 bases, with 3 bases between the two germline ends. Per germline, CDR1 SGHDT and CDR2 YYEEEE. This CDR3 is 14 amino acids long. The CDR3 spells CASSFSSYNSPLHF. In DNA form, the CDR3 reads TGTGCCAGCAGCTTTAGCTCCTATAATTCACCCCTCCACTTT. The entire variable domain, with the rest obtained from reference TRBV5-6 and TRBJ1-6, is as follows: DAGVTQSPTHLIKTRGQQVTLRCSPKSGHDTVSWYQQALGQGPQFIFQYYEEEERQRGNFPDRFSGHQFPNYSSELNVNALLLGDSALYLCASSFSSYNSPLHFGNGTRLTVT.

This clonotype was counted only a few times. The genes are TRBV6-1 and TRBJ1-2, with 7 bases matching TRBD1. The CDR3 length is 15 residues. With 0 bases clipped from V and 3 bases from J, the junction kept 4 bases outside the gene matches. The germline V gene encodes CDR1 MNHNS and CDR2 SASEGT. The CDR3 bases are TGTGCCAGCAGTGAAGCGACAGGGCACTACTATGGCTACACCTTC. It specifies CASSEATGHYYGYTF.

The rearrangement uses TRBV5-1 and TRBJ1-1; possibly TRBD1 for D (6 bases). The CDR3 runs to 15 residues. V lost 0 bases, J lost 4 bases, and 13 bases lay in between. From germline, CDR1 is SGHRS and CDR2 YFSETQ. The CDR3 DNA sequence: TGCGCCAGCAGCTTGGGCGGGGGGCGAGCCACTGAAGCTTTCTTT. This encodes CASSLGGGRATEAFF.

CDR3 region: CASSRTLADTEAFF. CDR3 nucleotides: TGTGCCAGCAGCCGGACACTGGCGGACACTGAAGCTTTCTTT. This chain connects TRBV14 to TRBJ1-1; tentatively, D is TRBD1 (5 bases). Trimming removed 4 bases at V and 3 bases at J, with 12 bases between. The CDR3 consists of 14 residues. Germline CDR1 SGHDN, CDR2 FVKESK. Full variable domain (rest looked up from reference TRBV14 and TRBJ1-1): EAGVTQFPSHSVIEKGQTVTLRCDPISGHDNLYWYRRVMGKEIKFLLHFVKESKQDESGMPNNRFLAERTGGTYSTLKVQPAELEDSGVYFCASSRTLADTEAFFGQGTRLTVV.

Within the sample, this clonotype is medium-sized. V gene TRBV7-9 combines with J gene TRBJ1-2; a possible D gene is TRBD1 (5 bases). Trimming pared 5 bases from V and 8 bases from J, leaving 12 bases between. The CDR3 consists of 12 residues. Germline lookup yields CDR1 SEHNR and CDR2 FQNEAQ (reference sequence). CDR3 sequence: CASSPRVPGYTF. The CDR3 DNA is TGTGCCAGCAGCCCCAGGGTGCCCGGCTACACCTTC.

This chain connects TRBV27 to TRBJ2-3; no firm D call. Germline V gene lookup returns CDR1 MNHEY and CDR2 SMNVEV (reference sequence). Trimming removed 5 bases at V and 0 bases at J, with 18 bases between. The CDR3 contains 17 residues. The CDR3 sequence: CASSKIRETFSTDTQYF. The CDR3 region has the DNA TGTGCCAGCAGTAAGATAAGGGAAACCTTTAGCACAGATACGCAGTATTTT.

The rearrangement links TRBV2 to TRBJ2-7; 9 bases agree with TRBD1. V gave up 6 bases and J gave up 2 bases; unmatched junction bases: 2. Looked up from germline, CDR1 is SNHLY and CDR2 is FYNNEI. This CDR3 has 13 residues. CDR3 sequence reads: CASRGQGPYEQYF. Written as DNA, the CDR3 is TGTGCCAGCAGAGGACAGGGGCCCTACGAGCAGTACTTC. Drawing the rest from reference TRBV2 and TRBJ2-7, the complete variable domain is EPEVTQTPSHQVTQMGQEVILRCVPISNHLYFYWYRQILGQKVEFLVSFYNNEISEKSEIFDDQFSVERPDGSNFTLKIRSTKLEDSAMYFCASRGQGPYEQYFGPGTRLTVT.

This clonotype was seen only a few times. This chain links TRBV30 with TRBJ1-5; a possible D gene is TRBD1 (6 bases). Per germline, CDR1 GTSNPN and CDR2 SVGIG (reference sequence). Trimming removed 3 bases at V and 0 bases at J, with 21 bases between. The CDR3 runs 18 residues. For the CDR3, the DNA is TGTGCCTGGAGCGGATTCGGAGGGGGTGCTTATAGCAATCAGCCCCAGCATTTT. It is translated as CAWSGFGGGAYSNQPQHF.

V gene TRBV5-1 combines with J gene TRBJ2-7; 8 bases fit TRBD2. CDR1 SGHRS and CDR2 YFSETQ come from the germline V gene. This CDR3 has 15 amino acids. V was pared by 2 bases and J by 0 bases, with 4 bases of the junction left unmatched. This CDR3 reads CASSFDSGASYEQYF. CDR3 nucleotide sequence: TGCGCCAGCAGCTTCGATAGCGGGGCCTCCTACGAGCAGTACTTC.

V gene TRBV7-2 combines with J gene TRBJ1-4, with unresolved D. V lost 2 bases to trimming and J lost 4 bases, with 11 bases between them. This CDR3 region has 15 residues. Germline CDR1 SGHTA, CDR2 FQGNSA. The CDR3 DNA follows: TGTGCCAGCAGCTTAAAGATCGGGAGTAATGAAAAACTGTTTTTT. Amino acids: CASSLKIGSNEKLFF.

This clonotype was picked up one time. The chain employs TRBV6-1 and TRBJ1-6; D remains ambiguous. Trimming left V 7 bases short and J 7 bases short, with 11 bases between. Germline CDR1 and CDR2: MNHNS and SASEGT. This CDR3 spans 13 amino acids. In nucleotides, the CDR3 is TGTGCCAGCACTGGGCGAGAGAATTCACCCCTCCACTTT. Translation gives CASTGRENSPLHF.